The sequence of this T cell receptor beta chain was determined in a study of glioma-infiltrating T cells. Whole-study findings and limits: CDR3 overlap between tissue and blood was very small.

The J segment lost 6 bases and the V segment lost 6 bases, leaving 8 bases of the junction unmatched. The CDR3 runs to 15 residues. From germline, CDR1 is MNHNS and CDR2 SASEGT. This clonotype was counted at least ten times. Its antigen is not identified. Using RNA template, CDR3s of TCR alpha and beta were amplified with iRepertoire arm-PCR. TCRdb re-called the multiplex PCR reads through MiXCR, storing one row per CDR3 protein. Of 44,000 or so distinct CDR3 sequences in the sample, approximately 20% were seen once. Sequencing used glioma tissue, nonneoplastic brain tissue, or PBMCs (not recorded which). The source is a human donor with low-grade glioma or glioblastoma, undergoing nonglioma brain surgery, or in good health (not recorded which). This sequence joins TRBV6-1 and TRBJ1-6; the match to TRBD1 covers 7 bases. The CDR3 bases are TGTGCCAGCAGCCCCGGACAGGCCCCTAATTCACCCCTCCACTTT. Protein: CASSPGQAPNSPLHF.